These 8 T cell receptor beta chains came from one sample sequenced in a study of T cells in Graves' hyperthyroidism and ophthalmopathy. Authors of the study amplified TCR beta CDR3 regions from RNA transcripts. The HTBI primer set served for first-round RT-PCR of the TCR CDR3. MiXCR, applied by TCRdb to the multiplex PCR reads, yields one record per CDR3 protein. The table includes over 450,000 distinct CDR3 sequences, about a sixth detected once. Input material: blood. The origin of the receptors is a woman younger than 35 with Graves' ophthalmopathy.

Ten or more counts support this clonotype. This chain connects TRBV7-9 to TRBJ1-5, with D perhaps matching TRBD1 (6 bases). This CDR3 is built from 17 residues. Trimming stripped 5 bases from V and 2 bases from J, with 19 bases between. Germline CDR1 and CDR2: SEHNR and FQNEAQ (reference sequence). The CDR3 loop is CASSRVVAGARNQPQHF. The CDR3 DNA sequence: TGTGCCAGCAGCCGAGTAGTGGCAGGGGCGCGCAATCAGCCCCAGCATTTT.

This clonotype was counted at least ten times. This sequence joins TRBV11-3 and TRBJ2-5; D assignment may be TRBD1 or TRBD2 (5 bases each). CDR1 and CDR2 (germline): SGHNT, YENEEA. This CDR3 is 13 amino acids long. Trimming removed 8 bases from V and 9 bases from J, with 19 bases in between. CDR3 nucleotides: TGTGCCAGCGTCGGGAAACAGGTTTGGGCCCAGTACTTC. It specifies CASVGKQVWAQYF.

A word on this clonotype: Possible read error: a much larger clone is one base away. V usage is TRBV11-2 and J usage is TRBJ1-1; D call uncertain. This CDR3 has 15 residues. The germline gives CDR1 SGHAT, CDR2 FQNNGV. Trimming removed 0 bases from V and 4 bases from J, with 12 bases in between. The CDR3 loop reads CASSLEPILSTEAFF. The CDR3, as DNA: TGTGCCAGCAGCTTAGAGCCGATACTGAGCACTGAAGCTTTCTTT. Supplemented by reference TRBV11-2 and TRBJ1-1, the full variable domain reads EAGVAQSPRYKIIEKRQSVAFWCNPISGHATLYWYQQILGQGPKLLIQFQNNGVVDDSQLPKDRFSAERLKGVDSTLKIQPAKLEDSAVYLCASSLEPILSTEAFFGQGTRLTVV.

This clonotype was observed a handful of times. DNA for the CDR3: TGTGCCAGCAGCGCTTCCGGGCTCTCCTACGAGCAGTACTTC. Its translation: CASSASGLSYEQYF. The gene calls are TRBV6-1 and TRBJ2-7; D is unclear. The V gene lost 6 bases and the J gene lost 0 bases, with 12 bases spanning the gap. CDR1 MNHNS and CDR2 SASEGT come from the germline V gene. CDR3 size: 14 residues.

This clonotype was seen many times. The rearrangement joins TRBV2 to TRBJ2-7, with D perhaps matching TRBD2 (5 bases). CDR1 is SNHLY and CDR2 is FYNNEI in the germline V gene. Trimming removed 4 bases at V and 6 bases at J, with 10 bases between. This CDR3 contains 12 residues. The CDR3 coding sequence is TGTGCCAGCAGTGCGCCCCGGGGCGAGCAGTACTTC. Translation: CASSAPRGEQYF.

This chain connects TRBV7-9 to TRBJ2-7, with D perhaps TRBD1 (6 bases). Germline values: CDR1 SEHNR, CDR2 FQNEAQ (reference sequence). This CDR3 contains 15 residues. Trimming removed 0 bases at V and 6 bases at J, with 15 bases between. CDR3 protein: CASSLARGLPGEQYF. The CDR3 bases are TGTGCCAGCAGCTTAGCCAGGGGTTTACCCGGCGAGCAGTACTTC.

There are many counts of this clonotype. This rearrangement joins TRBV7-9 to TRBJ2-7; 15 bases match TRBD2. The CDR3 is 17 amino acids. The V and J ends lost 4 bases and 0 bases, in that order; junction bases with no gene match: 4. Germline V lookup: CDR1 SEHNR, CDR2 FQNEAQ (reference sequence). The CDR3, as DNA: TGTGCCAGCAGCTGGACTAGCGGGGGGGCTAGCTCCTACGAGCAGTACTTC. It codes for CASSWTSGGASSYEQYF.

This clonotype was picked up many times. V and J are TRBV27 and TRBJ2-6; D not certain. Germline V gives CDR1 MNHEY, CDR2 SMNVEV (reference sequence). V gave up 0 bases and J gave up 2 bases, with 5 bases separating them. This CDR3 contains 15 residues. The DNA for the CDR3 is TGTGCCAGCAGTTTATCGGGTGCTGGGGCCAACGTCCTGACTTTC. Translation gives CASSLSGAGANVLTF.